Sequencing of this TCR beta chain was carried out in a study of glioma-infiltrating T cells. Germline CDR1 DFQATT, CDR2 SNEGSKA (reference sequence). CDR3 length: 13 amino acids. Study-wide results and caveats: Gliomas, especially low-grade, showed above-expected tissue-blood divergence; non-neoplastic patients showed below. Tissue and blood shared very few CDR3 sequences.

On this clonotype: Antigen specificity is unknown. A single base separates this from a much larger clone, so it may be a read error.

The iRepertoire nested amplicon-rescue multiplex PCR amplified TCR alpha and beta CDR3s from RNA. One-step reverse transcription and amplification started from approximately 100-400 ng of tissue mRNA or PBMC total RNA. A single record per CDR3 protein comes from TCRdb applying MiXCR to the multiplex PCR reads. The sample records around 100,000 distinct CDR3 sequences, about 30% being singletons. The sequence was collected from a human donor with low-grade glioma or glioblastoma, undergoing nonglioma brain surgery, or in good health (not recorded which). The chain combines TRBV20-1 with TRBJ2-7; 11 nucleotides align to TRBD2. Sequenced: glioma tissue, nonneoplastic brain tissue, or PBMCs (not recorded which). The CDR3 DNA sequence: TGCAGTGCTAGACTAGCGGGAGGAAACGAGAAGTACTTC. Translated, it gives CSARLAGGNEKYF.